This T cell receptor beta chain appears in the sequencing data of a study of cytomegalovirus exposure and HLA in healthy donors. PCR primers comprised 60 Vbeta and 13 Jbeta primers. Assay: immunoSEQ multiplex PCR; the TCRdb copy retains only in-frame clones and omits some. The sample consists of some 150,000 clones, around 69% of them appearing once. Whereas donors were nominally healthy upon sampling, unrecorded immune exposures were probable. The CDR3 runs 15 residues. V was pared by 6 bases and J by 6 bases, with 5 bases of the junction left unmatched. Per the germline V gene, CDR1 is SEHNR and CDR2 is FQNEAQ (reference sequence).

Sequencing was done on a sample of PBMCs. The chain uses TRBV7-9 and TRBJ2-1; 13 positions agree with TRBD2. This receptor was taken from a man in his 60s in good health and CMV-seronegative. The CDR3 nucleotides are TGTGCCAGCAGTAGTACTAGCGGGAGGGGCAATGAGCAGTTCTTC. This gives the protein CASSSTSGRGNEQFF.